Following are 13 T cell receptor beta chains from one sample sequenced in a study of T cell repertoires in cytomegalovirus infection (dated by TCRdb to 2018 to 2020). Sequencing relied on an Illumina HiSeq 1500. The public reads were run again by TCRdb, first through fastp at Q25 and then through MiXCR, and only productive beta chains were kept. A single entry per CDR3 protein holds the most common genes and DNA from its merged rows. The table for this sample lists hundreds of thousands of distinct CDR3 sequences; approximately 24% of them were counted only once. The top ten constitute less than 9.5% of the sample. The specimen was CD8+ T cells from PBMCs. Source of these receptors: a human donor in good health (CMV status not recorded). Some clones in this sample may be carry-over from other donors' samples.

This clonotype showed up just a few times. V is TRBV4-1 and J is TRBJ2-7; perhaps TRBD1 as D (7 bases). Trimming left V 0 bases short and J 2 bases short, with 11 bases between. The CDR3 runs 15 residues. Germline lookup yields CDR1 MGHRA and CDR2 YSYEKL. CDR3 nucleotide sequence: TGCGCCAGCAGCCAAGATCAGGGGGGCACCTACGAGCAGTACTTC. Translating gives CASSQDQGGTYEQYF.

This clonotype was detected many times. The chain employs TRBV7-8 and TRBJ2-2, with D possibly being TRBD1 (5 bases). V was trimmed by 2 bases and J by 5 bases, leaving 18 bases between them. The CDR3 is made up of 17 amino acids. The germline V gene has CDR1 SGHVS and CDR2 FQNEAQ. The CDR3 DNA is TGTGCCAGCAGCTTATCTCGTTCACAGGCTGGGACCGGGGAGCTGTTTTTT. As protein: CASSLSRSQAGTGELFF.

This clonotype was observed a handful of times. This chain connects TRBV4-3 to TRBJ2-5; D gene uncertain. Trimming cost V 0 bases and J 6 bases, with 11 bases left between them. CDR3 length: 14 residues. The V gene's germline CDR1 is LGHNA and CDR2 YSLEER. The CDR3 DNA sequence: TGCGCCAGCAGCCAAGATCGGCACCCTAAGACCCAGTACTTC. Translation gives CASSQDRHPKTQYF.

This clonotype showed up just a few times. V and J are TRBV12-3 or TRBV12-4 and TRBJ2-1, with 11 nucleotides matching TRBD1. The CDR3 contains 15 residues. After removal of 5 bases from V and 8 bases from J, the junction contained 8 bases not matched to a gene. The CDR3 is CASSHRDRGFDEQFF. The CDR3 coding sequence is TGTGCCAGCAGTCACCGGGACAGGGGGTTCGATGAGCAGTTCTTC.

The CDR3: CSVYDRGNTEAFF. The CDR3 DNA sequence: TGCAGCGTCTACGACAGGGGGAACACTGAAGCTTTCTTT. This sequence joins TRBV29-1 and TRBJ1-1, with 8 bases lining up with TRBD1. CDR3 length equals 13 residues. V trimming: 6 bases; J trimming: 1 base; junction bases outside the gene matches: 4. CDR1 is SQVTM and CDR2 is ANQGSEA in the germline V gene.

This clonotype was detected only a few times. The chain's CDR3 is CAAGAGVDEQYV. The CDR3, as DNA: TGTGCAGCGGGGGCAGGGGTCGACGAGCAGTACGTC. V is TRBV6-1 and J is TRBJ2-7, with 8 bases identical to TRBD2. The V gene's germline CDR1 is MNHNS and CDR2 SASEGT. CDR3 length equals 12 residues.

This chain uses TRBV29-1 with TRBJ1-3; 10 nucleotides match TRBD1. The CDR3 contains 15 residues. Germline-derived CDR1 and CDR2 are SQVTM and ANQGSEA. The ends lost 1 base at V and 0 bases at J; junction bases unmatched: 0. The CDR3 loop reads CSVEGTGGSGNTIYF. Here the CDR3 DNA reads TGCAGCGTTGAAGGGACAGGGGGCTCTGGAAACACCATATATTTT.

V usage is TRBV27 and J usage is TRBJ2-1; either TRBD1 or TRBD2 may supply D (5 bases each). Germline CDR1 MNHEY, CDR2 SMNVEV (reference sequence). V was cut by 5 bases and J by 0 bases, with 17 bases left in between. The CDR3 is made up of 17 amino acids. CDR3 residues: CASSPERDASSYNEQFF. The CDR3 DNA reads TGTGCCAGCAGTCCCGAAAGGGACGCCAGCTCCTACAATGAGCAGTTCTTC.

The gene calls are TRBV14 and TRBJ2-2; possible D gene TRBD1, 6 bases. The CDR3 runs 17 residues. V dropped 0 bases and J dropped 10 bases, with 21 bases sitting between them. The V gene's germline CDR1 is SGHDN and CDR2 FVKESK. For the CDR3, the DNA is TGTGCCAGCAGCCAAGATGTCATAATCATGGCAGGGGAGGAGCTGTTTTTT. Protein sequence: CASSQDVIIMAGEELFF. The full variable domain, completed using reference TRBV14 and TRBJ2-2, is EAGVTQFPSHSVIEKGQTVTLRCDPISGHDNLYWYRRVMGKEIKFLLHFVKESKQDESGMPNNRFLAERTGGTYSTLKVQPAELEDSGVYFCASSQDVIIMAGEELFFGEGSRLTVL.

This clonotype was counted ten times or more. CDR3 sequence (DNA): TGTGCCAGCAGCCCCCCGGGAAAGCGGGGGTCCCAAGAGACCCAGTACTTC. This codes for CASSPPGKRGSQETQYF. The V call is TRBV7-9, the J call TRBJ2-5, with 8 bases identical to TRBD2. Per germline, CDR1 SEHNR and CDR2 FQNEAQ (reference sequence). The CDR3 length is 17 residues. The V gene end was trimmed by 5 bases and the J gene end by 1 base; junction bases not matched to a gene: 12.

Regarding this clonotype: Germline is not matched at one junction end, which may reflect a read error. V is TRBV6-2 or TRBV6-3 and J is TRBJ2-1; no clear D. This CDR3 has 12 residues. CDR1 MNHEY and CDR2 SVGEGT come from the germline V gene. The CDR3 spells CANSQFSNEQFF. For the CDR3, the DNA is TGTGCCAACAGTCAATTCAGCAATGAGCAGTTCTTC.

Many counts were recorded for this clonotype. The chain couples TRBV7-6 to TRBJ1-2; the D is unclear. Germline V gives CDR1 SGHVS, CDR2 FNYEAQ. Trimming took off 6 bases at V and 5 bases at J, with 28 bases between the two ends. CDR3 length: 18 residues. CDR3 coding DNA: TGTGCCAGCAGTCACTACAAGGGAGGGTCCCAAGTCTGGTATGGCTACACCTTC. It translates to CASSHYKGGSQVWYGYTF. Variable domain in full (rest from reference TRBV7-6 and TRBJ1-2): GAGVSQSPRYKVTKRGQDVALRCDPISGHVSLYWYRQALGQGPEFLTYFNYEAQQDKSGLPNDRFSAERPEGSISTLTIQRTEQRDSAMYRCASSHYKGGSQVWYGYTFGSGTRLTVV.

This chain uses TRBV11-2 with TRBJ1-2; D unresolved. The V end lost 4 bases, the J end lost 6 bases, and 6 bases lay between the germline ends. This CDR3 region has 11 residues. CDR1 is SGHAT, CDR2 FQNNGV, per germline. CDR3 sequence (DNA): TGTGCCAGCAGCTGGATGGATGGCTACACCTTC. Amino acids: CASSWMDGYTF.